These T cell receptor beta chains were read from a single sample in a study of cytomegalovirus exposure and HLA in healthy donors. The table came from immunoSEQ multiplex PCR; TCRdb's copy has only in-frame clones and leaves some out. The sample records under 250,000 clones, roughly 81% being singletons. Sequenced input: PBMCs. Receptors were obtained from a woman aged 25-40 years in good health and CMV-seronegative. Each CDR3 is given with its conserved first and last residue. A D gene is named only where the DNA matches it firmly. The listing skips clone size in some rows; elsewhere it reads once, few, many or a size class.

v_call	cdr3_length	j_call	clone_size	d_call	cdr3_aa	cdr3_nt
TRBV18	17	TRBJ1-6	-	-	CASSPPGSGPNNSPLHF	TGTGCCAGCTCACCACCGGGCTCAGGCCCTAATAATTCACCCCTCCACTTT
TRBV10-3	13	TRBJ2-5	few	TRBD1	CALSTGAQETQYF	TGTGCCTTATCGACAGGGGCGCAAGAGACCCAGTACTTC
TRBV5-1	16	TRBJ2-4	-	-	CASRATVLSAKNIQYF	TGCGCCAGCCGCGCGACAGTTCTATCGGCCAAAAACATTCAGTACTTC
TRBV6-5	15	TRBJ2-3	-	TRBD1	CASSYDRGIDDTQYF	TGTGCCAGCAGTTACGACAGGGGAATAGACGATACGCAGTATTTT
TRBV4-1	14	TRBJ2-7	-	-	CASSKNQNPYEQYF	TGCGCCAGCAGCAAGAACCAGAACCCCTACGAGCAGTACTTC
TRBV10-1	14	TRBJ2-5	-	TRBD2	CASSESSGRETQYF	TGCGCCAGCAGTGAATCAAGCGGGAGGGAGACCCAGTACTTC
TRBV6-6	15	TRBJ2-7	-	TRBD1	CASSPGGQGPYEQYF	TGTGCCAGCAGCCCCGGGGGACAGGGGCCCTACGAGCAGTACTTC
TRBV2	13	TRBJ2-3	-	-	CASSGTSTDTQYF	TGTGCCAGCAGCGGGACTAGCACAGATACGCAGTATTTT
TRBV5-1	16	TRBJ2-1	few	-	CASSLGAPLRDNEQFF	TGCGCCAGCAGCTTGGGGGCTCCACTCCGCGACAATGAGCAGTTCTTC
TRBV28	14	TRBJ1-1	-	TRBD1	CASSSSGTVTEAFF	TGTGCCAGCAGTTCATCAGGGACAGTCACTGAAGCTTTCTTT
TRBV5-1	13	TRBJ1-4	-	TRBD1	CASSFEGAGKLFF	TGCGCCAGCAGCTTTGAGGGGGCGGGAAAACTGTTTTTT
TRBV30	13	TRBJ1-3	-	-	CAWIRGWGNTIYF	TGTGCCTGGATCCGGGGGTGGGGAAACACCATATATTTT
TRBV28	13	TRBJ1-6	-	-	CASRLQGSSPLHF	TGTGCCAGCAGACTTCAGGGGAGCTCACCCCTCCACTTT
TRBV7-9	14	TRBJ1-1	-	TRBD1	CASSLGQGYTEAFF	TGTGCCAGCAGCTTGGGACAGGGTTACACTGAAGCTTTCTTT
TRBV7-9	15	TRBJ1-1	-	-	CASDQGHQGGTEAFF	TGTGCCAGCGACCAGGGACACCAAGGCGGCACTGAAGCTTTCTTT
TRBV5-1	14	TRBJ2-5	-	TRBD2	CASSRGGLAETQYF	TGCGCCAGCAGCCGGGGGGGACTAGCGGAGACCCAGTACTTC
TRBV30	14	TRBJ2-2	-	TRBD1	CAWSEGQHTGELFF	TGTGCCTGGAGTGAGGGACAGCACACCGGGGAGCTGTTTTTT
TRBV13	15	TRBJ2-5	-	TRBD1	CASSPGQGARETQYF	TGTGCCAGCAGCCCCGGACAGGGCGCACGGGAGACCCAGTACTTC
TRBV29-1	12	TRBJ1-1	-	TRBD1	CSADRVNTEAFF	TGCAGCGCGGACAGGGTGAACACTGAAGCTTTCTTT
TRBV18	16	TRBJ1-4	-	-	CASSPIGAATNEKLFF	TGTGCCAGCTCCCCTATAGGGGCGGCTACTAATGAAAAACTGTTTTTT
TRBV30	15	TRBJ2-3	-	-	CAWSVSAGAPDTQYF	TGTGCCTGGAGTGTCTCTGCGGGGGCCCCAGATACGCAGTATTTT
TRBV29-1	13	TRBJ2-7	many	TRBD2	CSIRLAGSYEQYF	TGCAGCATTCGACTAGCGGGCTCCTACGAGCAGTACTTC
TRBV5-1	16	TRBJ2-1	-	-	CASSSYLLRGYNEQFF	TGCGCCAGCAGCTCCTACCTATTGCGGGGATACAATGAGCAGTTCTTC
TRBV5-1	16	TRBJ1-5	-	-	CASSSRDNLSNQPQHF	TGCGCCAGCAGCTCCCGGGACAATCTCTCTAATCAGCCCCAGCATTTT
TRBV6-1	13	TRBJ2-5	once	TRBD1	CASAGQGGETQYF	TGTGCCAGCGCGGGACAGGGTGGGGAGACCCAGTACTTC
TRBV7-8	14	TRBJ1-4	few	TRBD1	CASSLGDRDEKLFF	TGTGCCAGCAGCTTAGGGGACAGGGATGAAAAACTGTTTTTT
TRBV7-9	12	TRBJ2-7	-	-	CASSLSLYEQYF	TGTGCCAGCAGCCTATCTCTCTACGAGCAGTACTTC
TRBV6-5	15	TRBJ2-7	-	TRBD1	CASSRETGGSHEQYF	TGTGCCAGCAGTAGGGAAACAGGGGGCAGTCACGAGCAGTACTTC
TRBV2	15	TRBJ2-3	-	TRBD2	CASYRTSGFTDTQYF	TGTGCCAGCTACCGGACTAGCGGGTTCACAGATACGCAGTATTTT
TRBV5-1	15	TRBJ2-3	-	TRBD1	CASSFQGDNTDTQYF	TGCGCCAGCAGCTTTCAGGGGGATAATACAGATACGCAGTATTTT
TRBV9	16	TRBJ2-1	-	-	CASSYTPGGPSNEQFF	TGTGCCAGCAGCTATACCCCCGGAGGGCCTAGCAATGAGCAGTTCTTC
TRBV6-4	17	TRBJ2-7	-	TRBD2	CASSDTTSGRRWSEQYF	TGTGCCAGCAGTGACACGACTAGCGGGAGGCGGTGGAGCGAGCAGTACTTC
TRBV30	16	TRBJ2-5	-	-	CAWSPLTSSDKETQYF	TGTGCCTGGAGCCCCCTCACTAGCTCGGACAAAGAGACCCAGTACTTC
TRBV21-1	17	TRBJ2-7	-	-	CASSKINPQDGAYEQYF	TGTGCCAGCAGCAAGATAAATCCACAGGACGGTGCCTACGAGCAGTACTTC
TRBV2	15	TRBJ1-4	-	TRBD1	CASSRPWDSPEKLFF	TGTGCCAGCTCCAGGCCTTGGGACAGTCCCGAAAAACTGTTTTTT
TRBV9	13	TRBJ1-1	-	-	CASSVARNTEAFF	TGTGCCAGCAGCGTAGCCCGGAACACTGAAGCTTTCTTT
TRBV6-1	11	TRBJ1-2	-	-	CASSEGGGYTF	TGTGCCAGCAGTGAGGGGGGTGGCTACACCTTC
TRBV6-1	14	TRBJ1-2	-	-	CASIPGGFDYGYTF	TGTGCCAGCATCCCTGGGGGGTTTGACTATGGCTACACCTTC
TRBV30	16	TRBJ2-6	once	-	CAWRDRDNSGANVLTF	TGTGCCTGGAGGGACAGAGATAACTCTGGGGCCAACGTCCTGACTTTC
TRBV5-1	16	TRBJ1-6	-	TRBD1	CASSFREQGANSPLHF	TGCGCCAGCAGCTTCCGAGAACAGGGGGCGAATTCACCCCTCCACTTT
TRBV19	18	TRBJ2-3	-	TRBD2	CASSMKPSSGGFTDTQYF	TGTGCCAGTAGTATGAAACCTTCTAGCGGGGGGTTCACAGATACGCAGTATTTT
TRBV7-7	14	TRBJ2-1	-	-	CASSLGDTTNEQFF	TGTGCCAGCAGCTTAGGGGACACAACCAATGAGCAGTTCTTC
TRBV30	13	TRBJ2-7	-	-	CAWTSGISNEQYF	TGTGCCTGGACGTCAGGGATCTCCAACGAGCAGTACTTC
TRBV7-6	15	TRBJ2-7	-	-	CASSLEMGRQGEQYF	TGTGCCAGCAGCTTAGAGATGGGGCGTCAAGGGGAGCAGTACTTC
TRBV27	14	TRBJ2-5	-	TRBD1	CASGPRGLKETQYF	TGTGCCAGCGGACCCAGGGGGCTCAAAGAGACCCAGTACTTC
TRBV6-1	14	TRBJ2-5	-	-	CASSEGPLTRTQYF	TGTGCCAGCAGTGAAGGCCCCCTCACTAGGACCCAGTACTTC
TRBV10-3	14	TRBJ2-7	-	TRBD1	CAISPGTGDREQYF	TGTGCCATCAGTCCCGGGACAGGGGATCGCGAGCAGTACTTC
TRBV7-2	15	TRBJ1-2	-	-	CASSLAVQGVSGYTF	TGTGCCAGCAGCTTAGCTGTTCAAGGGGTGAGTGGCTACACCTTC
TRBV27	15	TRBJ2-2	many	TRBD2	CASTKRGVYTGELFF	TGTGCCAGCACAAAGCGGGGGGTTTACACCGGGGAGCTGTTTTTT
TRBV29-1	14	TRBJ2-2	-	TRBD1	CSVAGQGFTGELFF	TGCAGCGTTGCAGGACAGGGATTCACCGGGGAGCTGTTTTTT
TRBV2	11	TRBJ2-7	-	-	CASTPSYEQYF	TGTGCCAGCACCCCGAGCTACGAGCAGTACTTC
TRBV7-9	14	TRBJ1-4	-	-	CASSWGGSNEKLFF	TGTGCCAGCAGCTGGGGGGGATCTAATGAAAAACTGTTTTTT
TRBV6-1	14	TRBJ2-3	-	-	CASKVQASTDTQYF	TGTGCCAGCAAAGTCCAGGCTAGCACAGATACGCAGTATTTT
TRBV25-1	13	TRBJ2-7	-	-	CASSEAGIYEQYF	TGTGCCAGCAGTGAGGCAGGCATCTACGAGCAGTACTTC
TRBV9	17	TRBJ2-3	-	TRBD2	CASSGLAGGTSTDTQYF	TGTGCCAGCAGCGGACTAGCGGGAGGTACTAGCACAGATACGCAGTATTTT